Shown below are 31 T cell receptor beta chains from a single sample sequenced in a study of glioma-infiltrating T cells after dendritic cell vaccination. The time point here: after dendritic cell vaccination, including at tumor progression/relapse. Dendritic cells derived from monocytes and pulsed with autologous tumor lysate formed the vaccine. Repertoires were generated with immunoSEQ multiplex PCR, while TCRdb's copy carries only in-frame clones and drops some. The sample carries a few thousand clones, 65% to 90% recorded once. The sequencing here drew on tumor tissue, taken after dendritic cell vaccination. The origin of the receptors is a human donor with glioblastoma.

The chain recombines TRBV19 with TRBJ2-1; TRBD1 is a possible D gene (5 bases). Germline CDR1 LNHDA, CDR2 SQIVND (reference sequence). This CDR3 region has 17 residues. Trimming removed 6 bases at V and 3 bases at J, with 21 bases between. The CDR3 region has the DNA TGTGCCAGTAGCCGCGAAGACAGCTTTACAATCTACAATGAGCAGTTCTTC. Translation gives CASSREDSFTIYNEQFF.

V gene TRBV5-6 combines with J gene TRBJ2-5; 7 nucleotides agree with TRBD2. CDR3 size: 14 residues. Germline trimming cut 0 bases from V and 5 bases from J; bases unmatched to any gene: 4. The germline CDR1 and CDR2 sequences are SGHDT and YYEEEE. DNA of the CDR3: TGTGCCAGCAGCTTGGCAATGGGGGGGGAGACCCAGTACTTC. Protein sequence: CASSLAMGGETQYF.

The gene calls are TRBV14 and TRBJ2-2; 9 bases match TRBD2. CDR3 length: 15 residues. Per the germline V gene, CDR1 is SGHDN and CDR2 is FVKESK. With 4 bases clipped from V and 3 bases from J, the junction kept 3 bases outside the gene matches. The CDR3 region has the DNA TGTGCCAGCAGCCGTCTAGCGGGGCACACCGGGGAGCTGTTTTTT. Protein product: CASSRLAGHTGELFF.

This clone was counted a few times. The rearrangement joins TRBV11-3 to TRBJ2-6; no definite D call. Germline CDR1 SGHNT, CDR2 YENEEA. This CDR3 region has 17 residues. V lost 5 bases to trimming and J lost 4 bases, with 18 bases between them. The CDR3 here is CASSPRFRLTGANVLTF. CDR3 nucleotide sequence: TGTGCCAGCAGCCCGCGGTTTCGGTTGACGGGGGCCAACGTCCTGACTTTC. Supplemented by reference TRBV11-3 and TRBJ2-6, the full variable domain reads EAGVVQSPRYKIIEKKQPVAFWCNPISGHNTLYWYLQNLGQGPELLIRYENEEAVDDSQLPKDRFSAERLKGVDSTLKIQPAELGDSAVYLCASSPRFRLTGANVLTFGAGSRLTVL.

J is TRBJ2-3 and V is TRBV7-3; 7 nucleotides align to TRBD2. V was pared by 2 bases and J by 4 bases, with 6 bases of the junction left unmatched. The CDR3 is 15 residues long. The germline gives CDR1 SGHTA, CDR2 FQGTGA. The CDR3 DNA sequence: TGTGCCAGCAGCTTACAGGGCCGGGAGGCAGATACGCAGTATTTT. This codes for CASSLQGREADTQYF.

This rearrangement joins TRBV30 to TRBJ1-1; 10 bases are a match to TRBD1. This CDR3 has 12 residues. Germline assignment: CDR1 GTSNPN and CDR2 SVGIG (reference sequence). The V gene end was trimmed by 8 bases and the J gene end by 5 bases; junction bases not matched to a gene: 5. CDR3 bases: TGTGCCGGGACGGACAGGGGGACTGAAGCTTTCTTT. The encoded protein is CAGTDRGTEAFF.

The CDR3 loop is CAISGDQGYASTGELFF. CDR3 coding DNA: TGTGCCATCAGTGGAGATCAGGGGTACGCGAGCACCGGGGAGCTGTTTTTT. V gene TRBV10-3 combines with J gene TRBJ2-2, with D possibly matching TRBD1 (6 bases). Germline V gene lookup returns CDR1 ENHRY and CDR2 SYGVKD. The CDR3 sequence is 17 residues long. The V end lost 4 bases, the J end lost 4 bases, and 19 bases lay between the germline ends.

The CDR3 spells CASSNDRAVSGANVLTF. The CDR3 region has the DNA TGTGCCAGTAGTAACGACAGAGCCGTCTCTGGGGCCAACGTCCTGACTTTC. The V and J genes are TRBV19 and TRBJ2-6; tentatively, D is TRBD1 (5 bases). Germline V gene data show CDR1 as LNHDA and CDR2 as SQIVND (reference sequence). CDR3 length: 17 amino acids. Deletions cut 4 bases from V and 0 bases from J, with 13 bases between.

J is TRBJ2-1 and V is TRBV7-9; a weak D match, TRBD2 (6 bases). CDR1 is SEHNR and CDR2 is FQNEAQ in the germline V gene (reference sequence). The CDR3 spans 18 residues. The V gene lost 5 bases and the J gene lost 3 bases, with 23 bases spanning the gap. The CDR3 protein is CASSRGGGVPPHYNEQFF. As DNA, the CDR3 is TGTGCCAGCAGCCGGGGCGGCGGGGTCCCACCTCACTACAATGAGCAGTTCTTC.

As concerns this clone: Germline is not matched at one junction end, which may reflect a read error. Other DNA variants within this sample encode the same CDR3. The V call is TRBV10-3, the J call TRBJ1-6; tentatively, D is TRBD1 (6 bases). This CDR3 contains 15 residues. Per germline, CDR1 ENHRY and CDR2 SYGVKD. CDR3 DNA: TGTGCCATCAGTGCAGCACAGGGCTATAATTCCCCCCTCCACTTT. It encodes CAISAAQGYNSPLHF.

The rearrangement links TRBV6-1 to TRBJ2-7, with TRBD2 matching over 7 bases. Germline V gene data show CDR1 as MNHNS and CDR2 as SASEGT. With 5 bases clipped from V and 3 bases from J, the junction kept 7 bases outside the gene matches. This CDR3 region has 14 residues. The CDR3 here is CASSSSGRSYEQYF. CDR3 DNA: TGTGCCAGCAGTAGTAGCGGGCGGAGCTACGAGCAGTACTTC.

The chain combines TRBV4-2 with TRBJ2-1; the D gene is possibly TRBD2 (6 bases). CDR3 length: 17 amino acids. V dropped 4 bases and J dropped 0 bases, with 16 bases sitting between them. Germline assignment: CDR1 LGHNA and CDR2 YNFKEQ. CDR3 bases: TGTGCCAGCAGCCGCAACTTCCGGGACTTCTCCTACAATGAGCAGTTCTTC. This gives the protein CASSRNFRDFSYNEQFF.

This rearrangement joins TRBV19 to TRBJ2-1; the match to TRBD2 covers 7 bases. The CDR3 is made up of 14 amino acids. V shed 4 bases and J 2 bases; nucleotides not matched to a gene: 2. CDR1 LNHDA and CDR2 SQIVND come from the germline V gene (reference sequence). As DNA, the CDR3 is TGTGCCAGTAGTAGCGGGAGAACCTACAATGAGCAGTTCTTC. Translation: CASSSGRTYNEQFF.

The rearrangement joins TRBV6-5 to TRBJ2-4, with a possible D match to TRBD1 (6 bases). Per germline, CDR1 MNHEY and CDR2 SVGAGI. Trimming took off 6 bases at V and 1 base at J, with 13 bases between the two ends. The CDR3 consists of 15 residues. The chain's CDR3 is CASRTTGFAKNIQYF. In DNA form, the CDR3 reads TGTGCCAGCAGGACTACAGGGTTCGCCAAAAACATTCAGTACTTC.

This sequence joins TRBV6-6 and TRBJ2-4, with D unclear. Germline V gene data show CDR1 as MNHNY and CDR2 as SVGAGI (reference sequence). Trimming took off 6 bases at V and 5 bases at J, with 5 bases between the two ends. This CDR3 has 11 residues. The CDR3 DNA reads TGTGCCAGCAGGGCCGAAAACATTCAGTACTTC. Its translation: CASRAENIQYF.

The chain combines TRBV4-1 with TRBJ2-1, with TRBD2 matching 10 bases. CDR3 length: 16 amino acids. CDR1 MGHRA and CDR2 YSYEKL come from the germline V gene. V trimming: 1 base; J trimming: 6 bases; junction bases outside the gene matches: 6. CDR3: CASSQVGTSDINEQFF. CDR3 nucleotide sequence: TGCGCCAGCAGCCAAGTAGGGACTAGCGACATCAATGAGCAGTTCTTC.

The chain combines TRBV27 with TRBJ1-3, with no clear D. V lost 3 bases and J lost 2, with 5 bases in between. Looked up from germline, CDR1 is MNHEY and CDR2 is SMNVEV (reference sequence). The length of the CDR3 is 13 residues. The CDR3 DNA follows: TGTGCCAGCAGTTTGACAACTGGAAACACCATATATTTT. It specifies CASSLTTGNTIYF.

J is TRBJ1-1 and V is TRBV19; D not certain. This CDR3 has 14 residues. V was clipped by 3 bases and J by 0 bases, with 8 bases between them. Germline loops: CDR1 LNHDA, CDR2 SQIVND (reference sequence). DNA for the CDR3: TGTGCCAGTAGTATGAACAGCCTGAACACTGAAGCTTTCTTT. Translating gives CASSMNSLNTEAFF. The variable domain in full, with the rest retrieved from reference TRBV19 and TRBJ1-1, is DGGITQSPKYLFRKEGQNVTLSCEQNLNHDAMYWYRQDPGQGLRLIYYSQIVNDFQKGDIAEGYSVSREKKESFPLTVTSAQKNPTAFYLCASSMNSLNTEAFFGQGTRLTVV.

This chain uses TRBV10-3 with TRBJ1-1, with D unresolved. CDR1 and CDR2 (germline): ENHRY, SYGVKD. The V end lost 8 bases, the J end lost 2 bases, and 9 bases lay between the germline ends. This CDR3 is built from 12 residues. The CDR3 sequence: CAISPGNTEAFF. The CDR3 DNA reads as TGTGCCATCTCCCCCGGTAACACTGAAGCTTTCTTT.

This chain links TRBV5-1 with TRBJ2-1; the match to TRBD1 covers 7 bases. This CDR3 region has 16 residues. Germline loops: CDR1 SGHRS, CDR2 YFSETQ. Trimming took 0 bases from V and 2 from J; bases not matched to a gene: 5. CDR3 nucleotides: TGCGCCAGCAGCTTGGCACGGCAGGGGGCCTACAATGAGCAGTTCTTC. Translation: CASSLARQGAYNEQFF.

The chain joins TRBV29-1 to TRBJ1-3; D ambiguous. The CDR3 spans 14 residues. V was cut by 1 base and J by 0 bases, with 7 bases left in between. The germline gives CDR1 SQVTM, CDR2 ANQGSEA. The CDR3: CSVEGAASGNTIYF. DNA of the CDR3: TGCAGCGTTGAAGGGGCTGCCTCTGGAAACACCATATATTTT. The full variable domain, its missing parts supplied by reference TRBV29-1 and TRBJ1-3, is SAVISQKPSRDICQRGTSLTIQCQVDSQVTMMFWYRQQPGQSLTLIATANQGSEATYESGFVIDKFPISRPNLTFSTLTVSNMSPEDSSIYLCSVEGAASGNTIYFGEGSWLTVV.

This chain connects TRBV11-2 to TRBJ2-5; TRBD1 is a possible D gene (6 bases). The end of the DNA aligns better with TRBJ2-7, so the J call may be wrong. The CDR3 covers 14 residues. Germline CDR1 reads SGHAT; CDR2 reads FQNNGV. CDR3 sequence reads: CASSLDSITYEQYF. As DNA, the CDR3 is TGTGCCAGCAGCTTGGACAGCATTACCTACGAGCAGTACTTC.

The chain joins TRBV5-5 to TRBJ2-7; D gene unclear. V dropped 0 bases and J dropped 0 bases, with 10 bases sitting between them. CDR3 length: 15 residues. Germline CDR1 reads SGHKS; CDR2 reads YYEKEE (reference sequence). The CDR3 loop is CASSLAQVSSYEQYF. The DNA for the CDR3 is TGTGCCAGCAGCTTGGCCCAGGTAAGCTCCTACGAGCAGTACTTC.

The table lists this clone with a count of one. The chain combines TRBV6-5 with TRBJ2-3, with D possibly being TRBD1 (6 bases). This CDR3 comprises 15 residues. V was pared by 6 bases and J by 5 bases, with 18 bases between. Germline V gives CDR1 MNHEY, CDR2 SVGAGI. This CDR3 is CASRNRASSRDTQYF. CDR3 coding DNA: TGTGCCAGCAGAAACAGGGCGAGTTCAAGAGATACGCAGTATTTT.

CDR3 sequence (DNA): TGTGCCAGTTCACCGACAGGGATGAACACTGAAGCTTTCTTT. This codes for CASSPTGMNTEAFF. This chain joins TRBV19 and TRBJ1-1; 7 positions agree with TRBD1. This CDR3 spans 14 amino acids. Germline V gene sequence: CDR1 LNHDA, CDR2 SQIVND (reference sequence). V was clipped by 8 bases and J by 0 bases; unmatched bases: 6.

This sequence joins TRBV5-1 and TRBJ1-5, with D perhaps TRBD1 (5 bases). CDR3 length equals 13 residues. Between the trimmed V and J ends, which lost 5 bases and 1 base, there was a span of 7 bases. Germline CDR1 SGHRS, CDR2 YFSETQ. The CDR3 DNA is TGCGCCAGCAGAGGGGAAAGCAATCAGCCCCAGCATTTT. Protein product: CASRGESNQPQHF.

The V and J genes are TRBV4-3 and TRBJ2-3; TRBD2 matches 7 bases. CDR1 and CDR2 (germline): LGHNA, YSLEER. The V and J ends lost 1 base and 3 bases, in that order; junction bases with no gene match: 4. The length of the CDR3 is 15 residues. CDR3 amino acids: CASSQGFSGTDTQYF. CDR3 coding DNA: TGCGCCAGCAGCCAAGGATTTAGCGGGACAGATACGCAGTATTTT.

The J gene is TRBJ1-6, the V gene TRBV6-6; TRBD1 aligns across 7 bases. The CDR3 is made up of 14 amino acids. Germline V lookup: CDR1 MNHNY, CDR2 SVGAGI (reference sequence). After removal of 6 bases from V and 5 bases from J, the junction contained 4 bases not matched to a gene. The CDR3 spells CASRGDRDNSPLHF. CDR3 nucleotides: TGTGCCAGCAGAGGAGACAGGGATAATTCACCCCTCCACTTT.

The V and J genes are TRBV4-2 and TRBJ2-4; weak D call: TRBD2 (6 bases). The germline V gene has CDR1 LGHNA and CDR2 YNFKEQ. V gave up 0 bases and J gave up 8 bases, with 14 bases separating them. CDR3 length: 15 residues. The CDR3 sequence is CASSQDSGRGDIQYF. In DNA, the CDR3 is TGTGCCAGCAGCCAAGATAGCGGCCGTGGGGACATTCAGTACTTC.

J is TRBJ1-2 and V is TRBV11-2; D call uncertain. The CDR3 has 15 residues. V lost 8 bases to trimming and J lost 0 bases, with 16 bases between them. Germline assignment: CDR1 SGHAT and CDR2 FQNNGV. The CDR3 sequence is CASLPTPSANYGYTF. CDR3 coding DNA: TGTGCCAGCCTTCCAACCCCTTCAGCTAACTATGGCTACACCTTC.

The rearrangement joins TRBV27 to TRBJ2-1, with TRBD2 identical over 9 bases. This CDR3 comprises 14 residues. The V segment lost 5 bases and the J segment 6 bases; nucleotides outside the gene matches: 5. In germline, CDR1 is MNHEY, CDR2 SMNVEV (reference sequence). CDR3 nucleotide sequence: TGTGCCAGCAGTACATATAGCGGGAGCAATGAGCAGTTCTTC. It codes for CASSTYSGSNEQFF.